These T cell receptor beta chains were read from a single sample in a study of T cells in Graves' hyperthyroidism and ophthalmopathy. TCRdb called the multiplex PCR reads again in MiXCR, with one record for every CDR3 protein. This table has roughly 500,000 distinct CDR3 sequences, over 11% appearing once. Specimen: blood. The receptors come from a woman aged 25 to 45 with Graves' hyperthyroidism that later progressed to Graves' ophthalmopathy. CDR3s include the opening cysteine and the closing phenylalanine or tryptophan. The order of the fields is D gene, clone size, J gene, V gene, CDR3 protein, CDR3 DNA. D genes are given only for firm matches. A clone size is listed for some rows: how often the clone was seen (once, few, many), or a class if it is expanded.

>.|.|TRBJ2-6|TRBV19
CASSRDFSGANVLTF
TGTGCCAGTAGTAGGGATTTTTCTGGGGCCAACGTCCTGACTTTC
>.|.|TRBJ2-2|TRBV19
CASSIGGVAGELFF
TGTGCCAGTAGTATAGGAGGGGTGGCCGGGGAGCTGTTTTTT
>.|many|TRBJ1-3|TRBV12-3/TRBV12-4
CASSLTAAISGNTIYF
TGTGCCAGCAGTTTAACGGCAGCAATCTCTGGAAACACCATATATTTT
>.|many|TRBJ2-4|TRBV12-5
CASGLGPLDIQYF
TGTGCTAGTGGTTTGGGGCCCCTTGACATTCAGTACTTC
>.|few|TRBJ2-7|TRBV11-3
CASSSRQEPYEQYF
TGTGCCAGCAGCTCCCGACAGGAACCTTACGAGCAGTACTTC
>.|many|TRBJ2-1|TRBV5-1
CASSPRGAGGNEQFF
TGCGCCAGCAGTCCGCGGGGGGCAGGGGGCAATGAGCAGTTCTTC
>.|many|TRBJ2-7|TRBV30
CAWSGGYEQYF
TGTGCCTGGAGTGGGGGTTACGAGCAGTACTTC
>TRBD1|few|TRBJ2-7|TRBV7-2
CASSQDRNYEQYF
TGTGCCAGCAGCCAGGACAGGAACTACGAGCAGTACTTC
>TRBD1|few|TRBJ1-3|TRBV9
CASSVGQGCGNTIYF
TGTGCCAGCAGCGTCGGACAGGGGTGTGGAAACACCATATATTTT
>TRBD2|.|TRBJ2-5|TRBV7-9
CASSLQGAGGETQYF
TGTGCCAGCAGCCTCCAGGGAGCGGGAGGAGAGACCCAGTACTTC
>TRBD1|many|TRBJ1-5|TRBV20-1
CSAPRQGNQPQHF
TGCAGTGCCCCTAGACAGGGGAATCAGCCCCAGCATTTT
>.|.|TRBJ1-2|TRBV13
CASSLSHPQLRDGINYGYTF
TGTGCCAGCAGCCTCTCGCACCCCCAGTTACGGGACGGCATCAACTATGGCTACACCTTC
>.|many|TRBJ2-2|TRBV2
CASKGTSTGELFF
TGTGCCAGCAAGGGGACTTCGACCGGGGAGCTGTTTTTT
>TRBD1|many|TRBJ1-1|TRBV5-1
CASSLLEGAPEAFF
TGCGCCAGCAGCTTGTTAGAGGGGGCGCCTGAAGCTTTCTTT
>TRBD2|many|TRBJ2-1|TRBV19
CASTTQRTSGRLNEQFF
TGTGCCAGTACCACCCAGCGGACTAGCGGGCGTCTCAATGAGCAGTTCTTC
>.|many|TRBJ2-7|TRBV7-3
CASSLGGTSIYEQYF
TGTGCCAGCAGCTTAGGAGGGACCTCCATATACGAGCAGTACTTC
>.|.|TRBJ1-4|TRBV6-5
CASSSGRAPATNEKLFF
TGTGCCAGCAGTTCAGGACGGGCCCCCGCAACTAATGAAAAACTGTTTTTT
>TRBD1|many|TRBJ2-1|TRBV5-1
CASSLGDREINEQFF
TGCGCCAGCAGCTTGGGAGACAGGGAGATCAATGAGCAGTTCTTC
>.|many|TRBJ2-7|TRBV11-3
CASSLGDMKYEQYF
TGTGCCAGCAGCTTAGGGGACATGAAATACGAGCAGTACTTC
>TRBD1|many|TRBJ1-1|TRBV3-1
CASSQDWASGQGRAFF
TGTGCCAGCAGCCAAGATTGGGCCTCCGGACAGGGTAGAGCTTTCTTT
>.|many|TRBJ2-1|TRBV11-2
CASSLARGPLNEQFF
TGTGCCAGCAGCTTAGCTAGGGGCCCTCTAAATGAGCAGTTCTTC
>.|.|TRBJ2-7|TRBV6-5
CASSYSGESNEQCF
TGTGCCAGCAGTTACTCAGGGGAGTCTAACGAGCAGTGCTTC
>TRBD2|few|TRBJ2-7|TRBV7-9
CASSLYLAGVGGEQYF
TGTGCCAGCAGCTTATATTTAGCGGGAGTGGGGGGCGAGCAGTACTTC
>TRBD1|many|TRBJ1-4|TRBV5-1
CASSGQGKFGEKLFF
TGCGCCAGCAGCGGACAGGGAAAGTTCGGTGAAAAACTGTTTTTT
>.|many|TRBJ2-3|TRBV20-1
CSARPILGTDTQYF
TGCAGTGCTAGACCTATTCTAGGGACGGATACGCAGTATTTT
>.|many|TRBJ2-7|TRBV13
CASSLGGLLDEQYF
TGTGCCAGCAGCCTAGGGGGACTACTGGACGAGCAGTACTTC
>.|many|TRBJ2-3|TRBV19
CASSFPTSTDTQYF
TGTGCCAGTAGTTTCCCGACTAGCACAGATACGCAGTATTTT
>TRBD1|.|TRBJ1-5|TRBV18
CASSPGTERPQHF
TGTGCCAGCTCACCCGGGACAGAGAGGCCCCAGCATTTT
>.|few|TRBJ1-1|TRBV9
CVSSVSAGPEAFF
TGTGTCAGCAGCGTCTCGGCAGGTCCTGAAGCTTTCTTT
>.|.|TRBJ2-2|TRBV20-1
CSAGRSNTGELFF
TGCAGTGCGGGGCGTTCGAACACCGGGGAGCTGTTTTTT